The source of this TCR beta chain is a study of blood T cell repertoires in COVID-19. Study at large: Whether acute or convalescent, the COVID-19 samples came from the United States, Italy and Spain. In each case, the material was cDNA or gDNA derived from T cells, B-cell-depleted T cells, or PBMCs.

Per the original methods: Amplifying reference gene primers gave estimates of nucleated cell counts. Using immunoSEQ multiplex PCR, the repertoire was profiled, and TCRdb retains in-frame clones only, with some absent. The DNA gave D and trimming, while V, J and clone size come from that table. The table has around 230,000 clones, around 86% seen once. The CDR3 has 14 residues. The germline CDR1 and CDR2 sequences are SSHAT and FNYEAQ (reference sequence). This sequence originates from a woman aged 55-75 years with active or convalescent COVID-19. The sequenced sample consisted of peripheral blood. The V and J genes are TRBV7-7 and TRBJ2-5; possibly TRBD2 for D (6 bases). This CDR3 is CASSLGGQQETQYF. The CDR3 DNA reads TGTGCTAGCTCCCTGGGGGGTCAGCAAGAGACCCAGTACTTC.